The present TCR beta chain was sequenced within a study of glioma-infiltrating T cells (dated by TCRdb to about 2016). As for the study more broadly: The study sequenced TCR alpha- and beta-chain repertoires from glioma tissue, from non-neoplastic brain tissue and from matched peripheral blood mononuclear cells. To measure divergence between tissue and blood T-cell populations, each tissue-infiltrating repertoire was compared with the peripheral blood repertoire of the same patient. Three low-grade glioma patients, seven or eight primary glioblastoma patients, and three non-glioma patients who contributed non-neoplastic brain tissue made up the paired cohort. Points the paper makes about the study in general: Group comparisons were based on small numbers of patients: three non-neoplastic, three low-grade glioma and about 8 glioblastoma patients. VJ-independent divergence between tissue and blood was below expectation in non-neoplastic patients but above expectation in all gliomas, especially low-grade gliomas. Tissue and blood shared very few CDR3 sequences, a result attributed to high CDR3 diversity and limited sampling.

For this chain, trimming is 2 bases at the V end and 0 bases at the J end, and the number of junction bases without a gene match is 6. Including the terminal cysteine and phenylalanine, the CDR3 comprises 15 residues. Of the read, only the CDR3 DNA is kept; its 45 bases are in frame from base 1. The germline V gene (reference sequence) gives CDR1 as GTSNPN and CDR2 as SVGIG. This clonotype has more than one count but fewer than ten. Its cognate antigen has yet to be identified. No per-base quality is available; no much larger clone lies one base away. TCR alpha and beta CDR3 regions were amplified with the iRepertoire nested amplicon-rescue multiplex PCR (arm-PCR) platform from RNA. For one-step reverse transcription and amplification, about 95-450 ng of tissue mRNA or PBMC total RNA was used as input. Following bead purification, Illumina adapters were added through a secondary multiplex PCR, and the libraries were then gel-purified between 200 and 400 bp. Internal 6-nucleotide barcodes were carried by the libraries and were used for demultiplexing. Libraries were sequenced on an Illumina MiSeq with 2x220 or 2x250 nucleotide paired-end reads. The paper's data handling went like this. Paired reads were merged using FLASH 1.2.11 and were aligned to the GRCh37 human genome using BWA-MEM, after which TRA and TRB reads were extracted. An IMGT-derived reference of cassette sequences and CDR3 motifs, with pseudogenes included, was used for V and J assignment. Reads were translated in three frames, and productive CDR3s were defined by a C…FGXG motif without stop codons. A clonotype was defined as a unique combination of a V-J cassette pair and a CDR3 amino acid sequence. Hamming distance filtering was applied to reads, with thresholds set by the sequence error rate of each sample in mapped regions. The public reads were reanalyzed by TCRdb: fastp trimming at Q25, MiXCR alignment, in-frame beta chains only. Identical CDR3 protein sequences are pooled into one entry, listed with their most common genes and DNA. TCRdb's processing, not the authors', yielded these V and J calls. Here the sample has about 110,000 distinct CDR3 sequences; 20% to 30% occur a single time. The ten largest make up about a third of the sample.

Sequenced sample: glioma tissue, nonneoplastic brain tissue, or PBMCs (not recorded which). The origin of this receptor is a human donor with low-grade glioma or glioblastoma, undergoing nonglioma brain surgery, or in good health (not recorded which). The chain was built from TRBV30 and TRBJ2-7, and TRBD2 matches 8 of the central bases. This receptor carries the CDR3 CAWSPRSGSSYEQYF. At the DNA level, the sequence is TGTGCCTGGAGTCCCCGAAGCGGGAGCTCCTACGAGCAGTACTTC.